The 18 T cell receptor beta chains presented below share a single source sample, sequenced in a study of shared clonotypes between healthy human individuals. Generated by immunoSEQ multiplex PCR, the TCRdb table keeps only in-frame clones and is missing some. The table records roughly 2,500,000 clones, roughly 93% of them present only once. Material for sequencing was naive CD4+ T cells from PBMCs. Subset described: CD45RA+ positively selected. The receptors originated from a young man in good health. Some clones in this sample may be carry-over from other donors' samples.

This clone occurred a few times. The V gene is TRBV6-1, the J gene TRBJ1-1; D is possibly TRBD1 (5 bases). V lost 3 bases and J 5 bases, leaving 13 bases between the germline ends. CDR3 length: 14 amino acids. Germline-derived CDR1 and CDR2 are MNHNS and SASEGT. The CDR3 DNA follows: TGTGCCAGCAGTGAGATGAAGGGGCGGACTGAAGCTTTCTTT. This encodes CASSEMKGRTEAFF.

The chain recombines TRBV5-1 with TRBJ2-1; TRBD2 matches at 7 bases. The CDR3 has 15 residues. The V segment lost 10 bases and the J segment 0 bases; nucleotides outside the gene matches: 10. The germline CDR1 and CDR2 sequences are SGHRS and YFSETQ. For the CDR3, the DNA is TGCGCCTGCAAAGGACTAGACCTCTCCTACAATGAGCAGTTCTTC. Amino acids: CACKGLDLSYNEQFF.

The chain joins TRBV18 to TRBJ2-5, with D unresolved. Germline V gene data show CDR1 as KGHSH and CDR2 as LQKENI. The germline V and J ends were trimmed by 3 bases and 1 base, with 15 bases remaining between them. This CDR3 is 16 amino acids long. The CDR3 reads CASSPYSRHIQETQYF. The CDR3 bases are TGTGCCAGCTCACCTTATTCCCGACATATCCAAGAGACCCAGTACTTC.

This clone was counted a few times. The chain has TRBV30 and TRBJ2-2, with D hard to call. CDR3 length equals 13 residues. V was clipped by 3 bases and J by 4 bases, with 9 bases between them. Germline CDR1 GTSNPN, CDR2 SVGIG (reference sequence). CDR3 residues: CAWRRQLTGELFF. The CDR3 bases are TGTGCCTGGAGACGACAACTCACCGGGGAGCTGTTTTTT. Filled out from reference TRBV30 and TRBJ2-2, the complete variable domain reads SQTIHQWPATLVQPVGSPLSLECTVEGTSNPNLYWYRQAAGRGLQLLFYSVGIGQISSEVPQNLSASRPQDRQFILSSKKLLLSDSGFYLCAWRRQLTGELFFGEGSRLTVL.

The chain combines TRBV5-6 with TRBJ1-2, with 9 positions matching TRBD1. With V trimmed by 6 bases and J by 8 bases, 20 bases remained unmatched. Looked up from germline, CDR1 is SGHDT and CDR2 is YYEEEE. This CDR3 comprises 17 residues. The CDR3 protein is CASNYLEAKTGGGGYTF. The CDR3 nucleotides are TGTGCCAGCAACTATTTAGAAGCCAAAACAGGGGGCGGAGGCTACACCTTC.

This chain connects TRBV19 to TRBJ2-3, with TRBD2 identical over 7 bases. V gave up 3 bases and J gave up 3 bases; unmatched junction bases: 6. CDR3 length equals 15 residues. Germline values: CDR1 LNHDA, CDR2 SQIVND (reference sequence). CDR3 bases: TGTGCCAGTAGTATTTTCGCTAGCGGAACAGATACGCAGTATTTT. Protein product: CASSIFASGTDTQYF.

V is TRBV28 and J is TRBJ2-2; 8 nucleotides match TRBD2. CDR1 and CDR2 from the germline V gene are MDHEN and SYDVKM. J gave up 0 bases and V 3 bases, and 6 bases lay outside the gene matches. The length of the CDR3 is 17 residues. CDR3: CASSFGGEHANTGELFF. DNA for the CDR3: TGTGCCAGCAGTTTCGGGGGGGAACACGCGAACACCGGGGAGCTGTTTTTT.

This clone was observed a few times. Other DNA variants within this sample encode the same CDR3. The V call is TRBV29-1, the J call TRBJ1-2, with no clear D. The CDR3 runs 10 residues. Germline CDR1 and CDR2: SQVTM and ANQGSEA. V was cut by 1 base and J by 6 bases, with 3 bases left in between. DNA for the CDR3: TGCAGCGTTGAAGGGGATGGCTACACCTTC. It translates to CSVEGDGYTF.

The genes are TRBV5-6 and TRBJ2-1; the match to TRBD1 covers 9 bases. Per the germline V gene, CDR1 is SGHDT and CDR2 is YYEEEE. The CDR3 consists of 16 residues. V was clipped by 4 bases and J by 4 bases; unmatched bases: 9. This CDR3 reads CASSPTGTGLYNEQFF. The CDR3 region has the DNA TGTGCCAGCAGCCCAACCGGGACAGGGCTATACAATGAGCAGTTCTTC.

This chain uses TRBV9 with TRBJ2-1, with D maybe TRBD1 (6 bases). This CDR3 is built from 18 residues. Trimming stripped 3 bases from V and 0 bases from J, with 19 bases between. Germline lookup yields CDR1 SGDLS and CDR2 YYNGEE. The CDR3 spells CASSEDRQATSSYNEQFF. The CDR3 DNA is TGTGCCAGCAGCGAGGATAGACAGGCGACGAGCTCCTACAATGAGCAGTTCTTC. The whole variable domain, filled in from reference TRBV9 and TRBJ2-1, reads DSGVTQTPKHLITATGQRVTLRCSPRSGDLSVYWYQQSLDQGLQFLIQYYNGEERAKGNILERFSAQQFPDLHSELNLSSLELGDSALYFCASSEDRQATSSYNEQFFGPGTRLTVL.

Worth noting for this clone: The sample contains more than one DNA sequence encoding this CDR3. The rearrangement links TRBV28 to TRBJ1-1; a possible D gene is TRBD1 (5 bases). The CDR3 has 14 residues. Trimming shortened V by 6 bases and J by 3 bases, and 14 bases separated the two germline ends. Per the germline V gene, CDR1 is MDHEN and CDR2 is SYDVKM. This CDR3 reads CASSPSGGYTEAFF. The DNA of the CDR3 is TGTGCCAGCAGCCCCTCCGGGGGTTACACTGAAGCTTTCTTT.

V gene TRBV28 combines with J gene TRBJ2-1, with 8 positions matching TRBD2. Germline-derived CDR1 and CDR2 are MDHEN and SYDVKM. The ends lost 7 bases at V and 10 bases at J; junction bases unmatched: 15. This CDR3 spans 15 amino acids. CDR3 protein: CASTANGRVVGEQFF. The CDR3 DNA reads TGTGCCAGCACCGCAAACGGGAGGGTGGTGGGGGAGCAGTTCTTC.

The chain uses TRBV4-2 and TRBJ1-1, with D perhaps matching TRBD1 (5 bases). V was clipped by 3 bases and J by 2 bases, with 16 bases between them. The CDR3 covers 16 residues. Germline CDR1 reads LGHNA; CDR2 reads YNFKEQ. The CDR3 spells CASSQQERTGNTEAFF. CDR3 DNA sequence: TGTGCCAGCAGCCAGCAAGAACGCACAGGAAACACTGAAGCTTTCTTT.

The gene calls are TRBV6-6 and TRBJ1-2, with TRBD1 identical over 7 bases. The CDR3 is 12 residues long. V dropped 8 bases and J dropped 2; count of bases not matched to a gene: 2. Per germline, CDR1 MNHNY and CDR2 SVGAGI (reference sequence). The CDR3 loop is CASRQGNYGYTF. The CDR3 DNA reads as TGTGCCAGCCGACAGGGCAACTATGGCTACACCTTC.

The genes are TRBV19 and TRBJ2-1, with D perhaps assigned TRBD1 or TRBD2 (5 bases each). V was pared by 3 bases and J by 13 bases, with 10 bases between. This CDR3 comprises 11 residues. The germline V gene has CDR1 LNHDA and CDR2 SQIVND (reference sequence). CDR3 bases: TGTGCCAGTAGTATTAGGGACCTCCAGTTCTTC. This gives the protein CASSIRDLQFF. Filled out from reference TRBV19 and TRBJ2-1, the complete variable domain reads DGGITQSPKYLFRKEGQNVTLSCEQNLNHDAMYWYRQDPGQGLRLIYYSQIVNDFQKGDIAEGYSVSREKKESFPLTVTSAQKNPTAFYLCASSIRDLQFFGPGTRLTVL.

For the CDR3, the DNA is TGTGCCATCAGACCGGACAGGGGGCAGGCTGGGGCCAACGTCCTGACTTTC. As protein: CAIRPDRGQAGANVLTF. The rearrangement joins TRBV10-3 to TRBJ2-6; 11 bases fit TRBD1. Germline-derived CDR1 and CDR2 are ENHRY and SYGVKD. There are 17 residues in the CDR3. With V trimmed by 6 bases and J by 2 bases, 6 bases remained unmatched.

This clone has only a few counts. This chain connects TRBV13 to TRBJ1-5, with D uncertain. Deletions cut 2 bases from V and 8 bases from J, with 10 bases between. This CDR3 has 13 residues. Germline CDR1 and CDR2: PRHDT and FYEKMQ (reference sequence). CDR3 amino acids: CASSLRRGEPQHF. CDR3 nucleotide sequence: TGTGCCAGCAGCTTAAGACGCGGGGAGCCCCAGCATTTT.

The V gene is TRBV6-5, the J gene TRBJ1-2; no clear D. Trimming pared 8 bases from V and 8 bases from J, leaving 18 bases between. CDR3 length: 13 residues. In germline, CDR1 is MNHEY, CDR2 SVGAGI. CDR3 in DNA: TGTGCCAGCGCTCCACAAGCCGTGAGGGGCTACACCTTC. Protein sequence: CASAPQAVRGYTF.